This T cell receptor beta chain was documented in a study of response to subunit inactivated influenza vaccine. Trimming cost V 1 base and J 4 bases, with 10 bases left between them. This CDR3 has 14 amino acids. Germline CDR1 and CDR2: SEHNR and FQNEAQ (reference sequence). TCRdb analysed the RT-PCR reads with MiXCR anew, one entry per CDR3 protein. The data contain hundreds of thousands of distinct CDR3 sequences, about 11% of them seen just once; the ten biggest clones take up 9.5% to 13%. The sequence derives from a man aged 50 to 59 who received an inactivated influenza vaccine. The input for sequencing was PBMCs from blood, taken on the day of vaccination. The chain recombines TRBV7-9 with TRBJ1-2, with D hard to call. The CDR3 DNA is TGTGCCAGCAGCTTAGTTCTAGGGAGCTATGGCTACACCTTC. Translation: CASSLVLGSYGYTF.